This paragraph covers one T cell receptor (beta chain) sequence. Its matching antigen is unknown. This sample is drawn from a study of graft-versus-host responses after intestinal transplantation. Study information: For two to four years after anti-thymocyte globulin induction, all recipients took tacrolimus and steroids. Overall study results and limits: GvH clones appeared in recipient marrow, some first in ileum or blood.

Produced via immunoSEQ multiplex PCR; TCRdb's table is partial and in-frame only. This table has 85,000 to 100,000 clones, 80% to 95% appearing once. V was shortened by 5 bases and J by 12 bases, with 8 bases between the two germline ends. The CDR3 sequence is 10 residues long. Germline CDR1 and CDR2: MDHEN and SYDVKM. The chain employs TRBV28 and TRBJ2-1; D is ambiguous. The receptor's source is a human donor who was the organ donor for an intestinal transplant. Specimen: unstimulated CD8+ T cells sorted from spleen or lymph node cells, collected before transplant. CDR3 DNA: TGTGCCAGCAGTCTACGAAGGCAGTTCTTC. Translation gives CASSLRRQFF.